This is a list of T cell receptor delta chains from one sample in a study of gamma-delta chains in newborns, infants, children. TCRdb re-called the reads using CATT. The profile shows under 2,500 delta-chain clones, roughly 1% of them singletons. Input material: blood. The receptors here all came from a child who was a newborn, infant or young child, either healthy, febrile or measles-vaccinated (not recorded which). CDR3s leave out the opening cysteine and the closing phenylalanine or tryptophan. For some rows the clone size is stated as once, few or many, or as a class when expanded; others skip it.

clone_size | v_call | cdr3_aa
medium-sized | TRDV2 | ACDTAGGWSWDTRQMF
medium-sized | TRDV2 | ACDTVLGDPSSWDTRQMF
large | TRDV2 | ACDTVLGDTRSWDTRQMF
large | TRDV2 | ACDPLLGEDLWTDKLI
large | TRDV2 | ACDVLGDTGGPAQLF
few | TRDV2 | ACDTKYWGIRSSWDTRQMF
medium-sized | TRDV2 | ACDTVGASSSWDTRQMF
- | TRDV2 | ACDGIRSWDTRQMF
large | TRDV2 | ACDTLGYTDKLI
- | TRDV1 | ALGHRTGGNDKPI
large | TRDV2 | ACLGLLGDTDKLI
- | TRDV2 | ACDTLTLAGGLMNSWDTRQMF
medium-sized | TRDV2 | ACDTWGPAWDTRQMF
few | TRDV1 | ALGERASFQLVLGDYTDKLI
medium-sized | TRDV2 | ACDITGGYGSSWDTRQMF
medium-sized | TRDV2 | ACDTAGIGVDSWDTRQMF
medium-sized | TRDV2 | ACDTVLGDPLESWDTRQMF
medium-sized | TRDV2 | ACDTGTGGYSWDTRQMF
medium-sized | TRDV2 | ACDTLGDSGSWDTRQMF
few | TRDV3 | AFRRTGGYARTLTARLF
few | TRDV2 | ACDTVLGDTPWDTRQMF
few | TRDV2 | ASATRGLGGIPTAQLF
large | TRDV2 | ACDPLGDKKETAQLF
few | TRDV2 | ACDTVLGDTGTDKLI
medium-sized | TRDV2 | ACDTGDTRSWDTRQMF
- | TRDV2 | ACDTSLGDALLF